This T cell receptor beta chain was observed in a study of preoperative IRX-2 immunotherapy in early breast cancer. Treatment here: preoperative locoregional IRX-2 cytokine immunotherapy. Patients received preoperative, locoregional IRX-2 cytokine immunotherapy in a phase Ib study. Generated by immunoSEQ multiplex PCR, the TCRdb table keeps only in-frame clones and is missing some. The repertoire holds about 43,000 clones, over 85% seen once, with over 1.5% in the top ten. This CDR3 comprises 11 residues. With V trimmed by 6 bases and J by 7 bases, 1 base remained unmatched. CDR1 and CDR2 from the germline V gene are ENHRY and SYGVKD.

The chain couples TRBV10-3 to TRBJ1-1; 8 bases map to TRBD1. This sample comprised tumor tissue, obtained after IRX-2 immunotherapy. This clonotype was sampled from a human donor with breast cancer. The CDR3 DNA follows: TGTGCCATCAGGGGGACAGGTGAAGCTTTCTTT. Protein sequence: CAIRGTGEAFF.